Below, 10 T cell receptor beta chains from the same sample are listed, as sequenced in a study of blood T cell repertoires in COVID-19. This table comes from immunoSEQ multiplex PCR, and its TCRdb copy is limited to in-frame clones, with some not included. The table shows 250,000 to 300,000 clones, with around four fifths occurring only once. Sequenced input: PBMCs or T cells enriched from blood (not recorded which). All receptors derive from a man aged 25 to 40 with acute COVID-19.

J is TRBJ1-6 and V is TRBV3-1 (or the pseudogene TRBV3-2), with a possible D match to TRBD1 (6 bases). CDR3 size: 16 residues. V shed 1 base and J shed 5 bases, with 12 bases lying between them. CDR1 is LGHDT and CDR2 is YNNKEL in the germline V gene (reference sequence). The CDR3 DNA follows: TGTGCCAGCAGCCAAGTTCAGGGGACCGATAATTCACCCCTCCACTTT. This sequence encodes CASSQVQGTDNSPLHF.

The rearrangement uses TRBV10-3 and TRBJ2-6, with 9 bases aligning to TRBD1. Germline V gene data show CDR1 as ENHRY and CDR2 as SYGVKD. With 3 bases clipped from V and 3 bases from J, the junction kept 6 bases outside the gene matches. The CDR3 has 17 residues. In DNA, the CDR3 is TGTGCCATCAGTGAAGGGGACAGGGTTGGTGGGGCCAACGTCCTGACTTTC. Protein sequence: CAISEGDRVGGANVLTF.

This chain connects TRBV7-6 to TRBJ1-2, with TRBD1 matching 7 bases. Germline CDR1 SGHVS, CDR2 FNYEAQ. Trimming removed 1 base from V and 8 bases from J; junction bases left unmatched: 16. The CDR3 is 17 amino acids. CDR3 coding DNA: TGTGCCAGCAGCTTAGTAGGAGGTAGGGGACAGAGTAAAGGCTACACCTTC. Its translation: CASSLVGGRGQSKGYTF.

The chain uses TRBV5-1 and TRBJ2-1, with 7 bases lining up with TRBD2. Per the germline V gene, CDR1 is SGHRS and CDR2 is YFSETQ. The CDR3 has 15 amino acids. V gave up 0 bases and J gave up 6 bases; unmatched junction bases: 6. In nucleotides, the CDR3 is TGCGCCAGCAGCTTGGTAGGGCGGGGGAGCAATGAGCAGTTCTTC. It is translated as CASSLVGRGSNEQFF.

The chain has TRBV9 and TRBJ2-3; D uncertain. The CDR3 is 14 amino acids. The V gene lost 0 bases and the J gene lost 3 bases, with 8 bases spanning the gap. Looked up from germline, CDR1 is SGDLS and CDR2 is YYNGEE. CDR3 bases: TGTGCCAGCAGCGTAGTAGTCGCTACAGATACGCAGTATTTT. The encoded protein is CASSVVVATDTQYF. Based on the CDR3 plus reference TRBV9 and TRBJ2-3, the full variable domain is DSGVTQTPKHLITATGQRVTLRCSPRSGDLSVYWYQQSLDQGLQFLIQYYNGEERAKGNILERFSAQQFPDLHSELNLSSLELGDSALYFCASSVVVATDTQYFGPGTRLTVL.

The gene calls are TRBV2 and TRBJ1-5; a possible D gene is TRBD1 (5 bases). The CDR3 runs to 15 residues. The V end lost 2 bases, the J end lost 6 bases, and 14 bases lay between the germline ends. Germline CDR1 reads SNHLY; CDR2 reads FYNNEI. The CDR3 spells CASSENTGGGQPQHF. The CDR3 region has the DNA TGTGCCAGCAGTGAAAATACCGGGGGGGGTCAGCCCCAGCATTTT.

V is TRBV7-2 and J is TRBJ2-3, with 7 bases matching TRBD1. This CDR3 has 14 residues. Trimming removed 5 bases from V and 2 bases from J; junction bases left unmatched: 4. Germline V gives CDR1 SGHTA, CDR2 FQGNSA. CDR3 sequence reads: CASSRDSLTDTQYF. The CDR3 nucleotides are TGTGCCAGCAGCCGGGACAGCCTCACAGATACGCAGTATTTT. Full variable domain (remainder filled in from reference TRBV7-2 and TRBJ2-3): GAGVSQSPSNKVTEKGKDVELRCDPISGHTALYWYRQSLGQGLEFLIYFQGNSAPDKSGLPSDRFSAERTGGSVSTLTIQRTQQEDSAVYLCASSRDSLTDTQYFGPGTRLTVL.

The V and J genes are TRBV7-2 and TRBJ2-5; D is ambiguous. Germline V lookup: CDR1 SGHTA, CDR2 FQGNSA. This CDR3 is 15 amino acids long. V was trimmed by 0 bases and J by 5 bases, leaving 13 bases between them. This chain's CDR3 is CASSLAPASAETQYF. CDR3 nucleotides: TGTGCCAGCAGCTTAGCCCCCGCTAGTGCGGAGACCCAGTACTTC.

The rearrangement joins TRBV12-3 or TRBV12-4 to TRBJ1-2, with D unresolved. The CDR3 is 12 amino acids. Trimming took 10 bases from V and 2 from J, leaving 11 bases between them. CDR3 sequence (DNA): TGTGCCAACAGCCAGACAAACTATGGCTACACCTTC. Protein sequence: CANSQTNYGYTF.

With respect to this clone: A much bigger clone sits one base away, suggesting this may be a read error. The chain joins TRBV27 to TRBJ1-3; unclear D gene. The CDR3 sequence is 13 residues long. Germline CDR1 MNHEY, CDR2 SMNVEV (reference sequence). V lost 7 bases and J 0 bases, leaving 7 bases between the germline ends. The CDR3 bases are TGTGCCAGCAAACAGCACTCTGGAAACACCATATATTTT. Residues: CASKQHSGNTIYF.